This entry describes one T cell receptor beta chain. The data belong to a study of cytomegalovirus exposure and HLA in healthy donors. Primers included in the PCR were 60 Vbeta and 13 Jbeta primers. Profiling relied on immunoSEQ multiplex PCR, and the TCRdb table lists in-frame clones only, not all of them. This sample has under 150,000 clones; 75% to 90% occur once, and the top ten carry about 8.1%. V lost 4 bases to trimming and J lost 4 bases, with 16 bases between them. CDR1 is SGHVS and CDR2 is FQNEAQ in the germline V gene. This CDR3 comprises 16 residues. This chain joins TRBV7-8 and TRBJ2-2; maybe TRBD2 (7 bases). This sequence was found in a woman in her forties or fifties in good health and CMV-seropositive. The sequencing input was PBMCs. CDR3 bases: TGTGCCAGCAGCTCGAGGGGGGGGAGTGTCACCGGGGAGCTGTTTTTT. This encodes CASSSRGGSVTGELFF.